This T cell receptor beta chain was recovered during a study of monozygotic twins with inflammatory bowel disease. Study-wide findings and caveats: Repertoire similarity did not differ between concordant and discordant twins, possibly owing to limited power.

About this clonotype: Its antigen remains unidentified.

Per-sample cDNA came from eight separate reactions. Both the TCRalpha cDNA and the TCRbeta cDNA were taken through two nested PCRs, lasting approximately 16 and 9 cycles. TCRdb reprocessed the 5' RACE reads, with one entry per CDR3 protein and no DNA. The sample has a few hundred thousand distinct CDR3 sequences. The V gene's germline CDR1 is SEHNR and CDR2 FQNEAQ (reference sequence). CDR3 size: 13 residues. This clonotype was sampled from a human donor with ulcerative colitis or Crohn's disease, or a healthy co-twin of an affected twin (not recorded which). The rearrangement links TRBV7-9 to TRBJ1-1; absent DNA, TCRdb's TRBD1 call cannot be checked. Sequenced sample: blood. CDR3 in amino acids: CASSFTGPSEAFF. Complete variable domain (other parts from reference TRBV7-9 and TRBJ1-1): DTGVSQNPRHKITKRGQNVTFRCDPISEHNRLYWYRQTLGQGPEFLTYFQNEAQLEKSRLLSDRFSAERPKGSFSTLEIQRTEQGDSAMYLCASSFTGPSEAFFGQGTRLTVV.